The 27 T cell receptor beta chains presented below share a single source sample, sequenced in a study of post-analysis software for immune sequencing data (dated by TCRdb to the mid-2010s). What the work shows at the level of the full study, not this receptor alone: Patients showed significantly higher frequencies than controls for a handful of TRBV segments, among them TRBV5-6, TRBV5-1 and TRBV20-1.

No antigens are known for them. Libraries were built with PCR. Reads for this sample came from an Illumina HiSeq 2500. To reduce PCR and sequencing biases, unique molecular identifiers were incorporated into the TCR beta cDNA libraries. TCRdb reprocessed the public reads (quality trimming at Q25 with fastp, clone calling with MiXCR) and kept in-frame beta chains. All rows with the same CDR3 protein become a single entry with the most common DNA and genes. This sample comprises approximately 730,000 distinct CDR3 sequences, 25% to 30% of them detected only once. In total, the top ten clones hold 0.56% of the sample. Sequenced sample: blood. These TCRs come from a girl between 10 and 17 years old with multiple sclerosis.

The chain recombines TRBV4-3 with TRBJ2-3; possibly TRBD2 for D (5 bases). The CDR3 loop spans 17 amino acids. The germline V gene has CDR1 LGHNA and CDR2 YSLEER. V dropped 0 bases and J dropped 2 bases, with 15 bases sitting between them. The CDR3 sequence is CASSQDQDFGITDTQYF. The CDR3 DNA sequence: TGCGCCAGCAGCCAAGATCAGGACTTCGGCATCACAGATACGCAGTATTTT.

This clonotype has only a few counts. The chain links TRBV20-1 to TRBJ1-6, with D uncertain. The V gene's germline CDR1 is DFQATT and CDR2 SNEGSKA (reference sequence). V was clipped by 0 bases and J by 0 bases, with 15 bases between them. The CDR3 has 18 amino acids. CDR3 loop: CSARDLRSPSSYNSPLHF. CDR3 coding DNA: TGCAGTGCTAGAGATCTGCGGTCTCCTTCCTCCTATAATTCACCCCTCCACTTT.

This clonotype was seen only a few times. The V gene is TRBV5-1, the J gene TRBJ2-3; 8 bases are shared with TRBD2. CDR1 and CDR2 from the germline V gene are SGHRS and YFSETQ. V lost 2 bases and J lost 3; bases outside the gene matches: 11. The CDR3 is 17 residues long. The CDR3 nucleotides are TGCGCCAGCAGCTTCCTGCCCCCGGGGGGGGGGACAGATACGCAGTATTTT. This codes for CASSFLPPGGGTDTQYF.

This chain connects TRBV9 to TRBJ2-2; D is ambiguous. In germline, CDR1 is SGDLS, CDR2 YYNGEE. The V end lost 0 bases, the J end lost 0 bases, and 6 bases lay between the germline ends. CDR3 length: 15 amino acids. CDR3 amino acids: CASSVAVANTGELFF. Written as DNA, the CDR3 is TGTGCCAGCAGCGTAGCAGTCGCGAACACCGGGGAGCTGTTTTTT.

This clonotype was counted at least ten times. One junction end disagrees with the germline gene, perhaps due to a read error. In DNA form, the CDR3 reads TGTGCCAGCAGCATAGCGGGAGGCCCCTCTGAGCAGTACTTC. This sequence encodes CASSIAGGPSEQYF. V gene TRBV7-2 combines with J gene TRBJ2-7; 10 bases are shared with TRBD2. CDR3 length: 14 residues. From germline, CDR1 is SGHTA and CDR2 FQGNSA.

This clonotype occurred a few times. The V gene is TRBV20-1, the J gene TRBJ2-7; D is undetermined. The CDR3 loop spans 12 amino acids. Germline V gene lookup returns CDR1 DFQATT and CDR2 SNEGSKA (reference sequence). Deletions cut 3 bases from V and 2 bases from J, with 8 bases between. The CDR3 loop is CSASRSTYEQYF. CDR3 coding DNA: TGCAGTGCTAGTCGATCCACCTACGAGCAGTACTTC.

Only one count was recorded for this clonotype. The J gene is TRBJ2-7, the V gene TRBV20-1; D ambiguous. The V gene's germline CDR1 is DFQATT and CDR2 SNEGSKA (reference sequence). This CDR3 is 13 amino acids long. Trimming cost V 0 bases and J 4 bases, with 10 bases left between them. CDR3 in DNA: TGCAGTGCTAGAGATAGACGTCAGTACGAGCAGTACTTC. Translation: CSARDRRQYEQYF.

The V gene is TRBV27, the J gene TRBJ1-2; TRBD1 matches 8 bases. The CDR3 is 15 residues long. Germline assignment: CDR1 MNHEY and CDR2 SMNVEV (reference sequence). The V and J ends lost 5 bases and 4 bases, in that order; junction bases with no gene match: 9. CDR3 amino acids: CASSPRTGRGYGYTF. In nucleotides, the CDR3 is TGTGCCAGCAGTCCTAGGACAGGGAGGGGCTATGGCTACACCTTC.

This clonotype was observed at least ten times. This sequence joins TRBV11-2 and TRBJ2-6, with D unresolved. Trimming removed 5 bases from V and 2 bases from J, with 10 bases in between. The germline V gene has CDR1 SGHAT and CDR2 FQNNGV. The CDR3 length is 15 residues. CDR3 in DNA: TGTGCCAGCAGCCCGTTGAGTCCTGGGGCCAACGTCCTGACTTTC. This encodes CASSPLSPGANVLTF.

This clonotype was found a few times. The CDR3 spells CASSVYGDVFYEQYF. In DNA, the CDR3 is TGTGCCAGCAGCGTCTACGGGGATGTATTTTACGAGCAGTACTTC. The rearrangement links TRBV5-5 to TRBJ2-7; D possibly corresponds to TRBD2 (5 bases). Trimming left V 4 bases short and J 4 bases short, with 18 bases between. The length of the CDR3 is 15 residues. The V gene's germline CDR1 is SGHKS and CDR2 YYEKEE (reference sequence).

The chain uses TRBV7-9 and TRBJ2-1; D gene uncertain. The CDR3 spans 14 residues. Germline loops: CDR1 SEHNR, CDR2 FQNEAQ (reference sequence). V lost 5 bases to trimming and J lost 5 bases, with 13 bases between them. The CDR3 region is CASSPVDSHNEQFF. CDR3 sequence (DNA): TGTGCCAGCAGCCCGGTGGATAGCCACAATGAGCAGTTCTTC.

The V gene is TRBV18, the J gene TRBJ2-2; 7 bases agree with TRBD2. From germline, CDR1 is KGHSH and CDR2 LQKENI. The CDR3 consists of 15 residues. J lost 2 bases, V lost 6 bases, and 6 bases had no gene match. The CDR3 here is CASSLRDYNTGELFF. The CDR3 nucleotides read TGTGCCAGCTCGCTTCGGGACTATAACACCGGGGAGCTGTTTTTT.

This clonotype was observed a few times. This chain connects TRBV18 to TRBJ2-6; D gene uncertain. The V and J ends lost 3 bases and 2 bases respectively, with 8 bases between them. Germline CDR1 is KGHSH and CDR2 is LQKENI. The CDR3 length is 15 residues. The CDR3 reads CASSPRSAGANVLTF. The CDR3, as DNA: TGTGCCAGCTCACCCCGGTCGGCTGGGGCCAACGTCCTGACTTTC.

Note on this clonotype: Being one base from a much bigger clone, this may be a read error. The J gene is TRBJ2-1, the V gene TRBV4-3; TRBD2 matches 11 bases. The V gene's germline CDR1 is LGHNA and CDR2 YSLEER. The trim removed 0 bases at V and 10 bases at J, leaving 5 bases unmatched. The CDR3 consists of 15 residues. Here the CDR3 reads CASSQEGTSGYEQFF. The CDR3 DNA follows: TGCGCCAGCAGCCAAGAGGGGACTAGCGGCTACGAGCAGTTCTTC.

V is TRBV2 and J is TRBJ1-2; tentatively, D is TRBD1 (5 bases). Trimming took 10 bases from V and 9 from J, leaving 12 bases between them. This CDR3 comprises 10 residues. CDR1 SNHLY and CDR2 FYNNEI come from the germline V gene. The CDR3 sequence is CATRDVRYTF. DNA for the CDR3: TGTGCCACCCGGGACGTTCGCTACACCTTC.

CDR3: CASSLGRLAGGALTDTQYF. The CDR3 DNA reads TGTGCCAGCAGCCTTGGGCGACTAGCGGGAGGGGCGTTGACAGATACGCAGTATTTT. V usage is TRBV12-3 or TRBV12-4 and J usage is TRBJ2-3; 14 bases map to TRBD2. CDR3 length: 19 residues. Unmatched junction bases numbered 14, after V lost 6 bases and J lost 3 bases.

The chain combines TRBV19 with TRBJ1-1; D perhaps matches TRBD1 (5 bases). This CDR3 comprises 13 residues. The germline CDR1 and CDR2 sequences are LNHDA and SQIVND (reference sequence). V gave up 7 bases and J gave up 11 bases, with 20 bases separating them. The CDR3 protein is CASNDTPQGEAFF. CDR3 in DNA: TGTGCCAGTAACGATACCCCCCAGGGCGAGGCTTTCTTT.

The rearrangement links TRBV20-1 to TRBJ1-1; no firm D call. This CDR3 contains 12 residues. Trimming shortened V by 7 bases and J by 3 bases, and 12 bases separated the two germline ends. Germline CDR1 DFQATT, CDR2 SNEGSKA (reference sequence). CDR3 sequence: CSGRAPDTEAFF. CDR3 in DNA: TGCAGTGGAAGGGCGCCCGACACTGAAGCTTTCTTT.

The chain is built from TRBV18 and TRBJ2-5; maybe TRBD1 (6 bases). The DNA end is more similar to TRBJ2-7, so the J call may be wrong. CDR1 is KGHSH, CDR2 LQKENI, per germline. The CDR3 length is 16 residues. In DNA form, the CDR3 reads TGTGCCAGCTCACCGACTCGCCAGGGGCCTCTAGACGAGCAGTACTTC. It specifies CASSPTRQGPLDEQYF.

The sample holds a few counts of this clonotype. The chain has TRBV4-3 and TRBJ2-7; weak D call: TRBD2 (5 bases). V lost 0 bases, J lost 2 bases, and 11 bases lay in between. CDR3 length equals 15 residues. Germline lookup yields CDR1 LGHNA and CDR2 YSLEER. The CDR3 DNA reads TGCGCCAGCAGCCAAGACTGGAGCGGAACCTACGAGCAGTACTTC. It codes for CASSQDWSGTYEQYF.

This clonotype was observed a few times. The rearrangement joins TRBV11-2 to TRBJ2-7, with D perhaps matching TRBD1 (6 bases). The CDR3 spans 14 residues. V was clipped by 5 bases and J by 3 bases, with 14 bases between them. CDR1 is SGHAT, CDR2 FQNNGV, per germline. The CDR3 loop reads CASSQGTRRYEQYF. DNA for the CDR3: TGTGCCAGCAGCCAGGGGACACGCCGCTACGAGCAGTACTTC.

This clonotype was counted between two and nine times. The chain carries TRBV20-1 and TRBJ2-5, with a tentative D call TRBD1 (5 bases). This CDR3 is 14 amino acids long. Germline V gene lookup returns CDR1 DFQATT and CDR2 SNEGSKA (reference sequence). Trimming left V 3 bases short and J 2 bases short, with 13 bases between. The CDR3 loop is CSASPHDRQETQYF. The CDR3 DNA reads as TGCAGTGCTAGCCCACACGACAGACAAGAGACCCAGTACTTC.

The CDR3 DNA sequence: TGTGCCAGCAGTGTGGGACAGGGCAAAGAGACCCAGTACTTC. It specifies CASSVGQGKETQYF. The rearrangement joins TRBV2 to TRBJ2-5, with TRBD1 matching over 9 bases. Germline V gene lookup returns CDR1 SNHLY and CDR2 FYNNEI. J gave up 3 bases and V 4 bases, and 3 bases lay outside the gene matches. CDR3 length: 14 amino acids. Together with reference TRBV2 and TRBJ2-5, the CDR3 gives the full variable domain: EPEVTQTPSHQVTQMGQEVILRCVPISNHLYFYWYRQILGQKVEFLVSFYNNEISEKSEIFDDQFSVERPDGSNFTLKIRSTKLEDSAMYFCASSVGQGKETQYFGPGTRLLVL.

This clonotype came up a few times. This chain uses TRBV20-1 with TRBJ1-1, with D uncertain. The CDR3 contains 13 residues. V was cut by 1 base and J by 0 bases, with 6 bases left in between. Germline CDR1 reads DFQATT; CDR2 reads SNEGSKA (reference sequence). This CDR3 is CSARVGMNTEAFF. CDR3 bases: TGCAGTGCTAGAGTGGGTATGAACACTGAAGCTTTCTTT.

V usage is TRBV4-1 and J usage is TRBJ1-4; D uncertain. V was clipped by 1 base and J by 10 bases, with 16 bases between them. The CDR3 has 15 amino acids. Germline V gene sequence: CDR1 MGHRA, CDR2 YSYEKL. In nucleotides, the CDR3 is TGCGCCAGCAGCCAAGTAGGAGGGAGGATTGGAAAACTGTTTTTT. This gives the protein CASSQVGGRIGKLFF.

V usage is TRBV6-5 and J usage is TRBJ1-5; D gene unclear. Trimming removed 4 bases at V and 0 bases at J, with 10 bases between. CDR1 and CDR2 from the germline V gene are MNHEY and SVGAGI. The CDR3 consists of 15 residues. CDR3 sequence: CASSLLDGSNQPQHF. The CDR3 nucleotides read TGTGCCAGCAGTTTGCTAGACGGTAGCAATCAGCCCCAGCATTTT.

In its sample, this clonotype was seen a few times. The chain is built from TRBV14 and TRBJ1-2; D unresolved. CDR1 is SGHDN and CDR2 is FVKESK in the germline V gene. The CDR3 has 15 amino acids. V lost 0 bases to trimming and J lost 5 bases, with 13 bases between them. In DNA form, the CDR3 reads TGTGCCAGCAGCCAAGATTTAGGCCGGGCGTATGGCTACACCTTC. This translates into CASSQDLGRAYGYTF.